Reported below is one T cell receptor beta chain. Its antigen is still unknown. The sample holds no much larger clone one base away, and base qualities are not on file. The sample is drawn from a study of shared clonotypes between healthy human individuals (dated by TCRdb to 2018 to 2020). In the study overall: A couple of women and a few men aged 18 to 49 years were included in the cohort. For each donor, CD4 naive and CD4 memory were each run on three plates, CD8 naive on two plates, and CD8 memory on one plate. To estimate repertoire size and how much clonotypes are shared between individuals, the study performed deep sequencing of blood TCR repertoires from roughly five healthy adults. Between about 0.85 and 9.5 billion PBMCs per donor were obtained by leukapheresis. To increase sequencing depth and limit assay-specific biases, different laboratories used diverse techniques to prepare libraries and sequence TCR repertoires.

The paper as a whole reports these results and caveats: Rarefaction of sorted-subset datasets indicated incomplete sequencing despite the large sequencing depth. Clonotypes shared by all four sorted-subset donors showed higher generation probabilities than non-shared clonotypes. Naive subsets generally had larger estimated clonotype richness than memory subsets. The small number of donors limited the genetic and exposure-history diversity represented. Sharing across a handful of donors was observed for around 4.8% of naive CD4, 3.5% of naive CD8, about 2.3% of memory CD4, and roughly 0.43% of memory CD8 clonotypes. Only blood was sampled, and tissue TCR repertoires likely differ from those in blood. Based on pairwise subsampling, the degree of clonotype sharing among donors was expected to be affected by sequencing depth.

TCR CDR3 regions were amplified from genomic DNA by multiplex PCR using the deep immunoSEQ assay. Extracted genomic DNA from each cell subset was spread evenly across all wells of several immunoSEQ 96-well plates, with each plate serving as a replicate. Each replicate PCR for sorted subsets received about 0.2 ug genomic DNA, equal to roughly 29,000 T cell genomes. Purified libraries were measured with a Qubit 3.0 fluorometer, size-checked on a Bioanalyzer 2100, and measured again with the KAPA Library Quantification kit. Every immunoSEQ 96-well plate was sequenced on a dedicated single-read 150-cycle Illumina NextSeq 550 flow cell. The original methods were these. The immunoSEQ output contained only junctional sequences without quality scores, so filtering could not match that applied to full-length reads. To assign V/J genes and CDR3, sequences were annotated using PyIR, a Python wrapper for IgBLAST v1.9, with IMGT germline references. Reads were filtered out if the reads had weak V/J assignments (E-value above 1e-6), no CDR3, stop codons, out-of-frame junctions, or ambiguous translated residues. V3J clonotypes were defined as sequences sharing the same inferred V gene, J gene, and CDR3 amino acid sequence. Percentage overlap between repertoires was calculated by dividing the number of shared unique clonotypes by the size of the smaller repertoire. RTK rarefaction, the Chao1 estimator, and Recon v2.1 estimates of unobserved clonotypes were used to assess repertoire richness. OLGA was used to compute generation probabilities for all TCRbeta clonotypes that the gDNA method yielded from a handful of donors. The table was pulled from immuneACCESS by TCRdb, which kept in-frame rearrangements only. Such tables lose some clones; where checked, under half of the loss comes from unresolved V genes, and the rest has no known cause. Clone size and the V and J calls come from that table; the DNA yielded D and trimming. The sample profile shows nearly 600,000 clones; nearly 97% of them were found once. The ten largest clones represent 0.11% of the sample.

CD8 naive samples were CD45RO-negative cells positively selected for CCR7, giving a CD45RA+CCR7+ population that excluded TemRA cells. Healthy HIV-negative adults with no recently reported acute infections or vaccinations were included as donors. Only Caucasian adults living in Nashville, Tennessee, USA were represented among the donors. Blood was collected by leukapheresis, and PBMCs were isolated by Ficoll-Histopaque density gradient centrifugation and then cryopreserved in liquid nitrogen vapor phase. Purity and quantity of every magnetically sorted T cell population were checked by analytical flow cytometry. Genomic DNA was isolated from every sorted fraction and measured by UV absorbance on a Nanodrop 2000c. The CDR1 and CDR2 encoded by the germline V gene are ENHRY and SYGVKD. V is clipped by 4 bases and J by 0 bases, and the sequence between their germline boundaries is 10 bases long. The CDR3 has 15 amino acids, counting the end cysteine and phenylalanine. Here the CDR3 DNA is all that survives: 45 bases in frame from base 1.

The chain is made from TRBV10-3 and TRBJ1-5; tentative D gene TRBD1, with 6 bases matching. The source of this sequence is a woman in her 30s in good health. The sample comprised naive CD8+ T cells sorted from blood. Read against the paper, the sample's cell subset or site label means: CD45RA+CCR7+. CDR3 protein: CAISGTENSNQPQHF. The DNA sequence follows: TGTGCCATCAGTGGGACAGAAAATAGCAATCAGCCCCAGCATTTT.